The clone carrying this T cell receptor beta chain turned up a few times. This sample was taken from a study of blood T cells in healthy people across ages. CDR3 size: 15 residues. CDR1 DFQATT and CDR2 SNEGSKA come from the germline V gene (reference sequence). The junction had 19 bases not matched to a gene; V was cut back by 5 bases and J by 13 bases. The use of a sample-barcoded 5' primer and a J-beta primer mix characterized a second PCR of roughly 7 to 11 cycles. Via MiXCR, TCRdb re-called the 5' RACE reads, giving one row per CDR3 protein. Of some 1,800,000 distinct CDR3 sequences detected, approximately 39% appear once; the ten largest clones hold 20% to 25%.

Sequencing was done on a sample of blood. The chain combines TRBV20-1 with TRBJ2-4; 8 bases are a match to TRBD2. The clonotype was recovered from a human donor in good health. The CDR3 protein is CSAGGRDSYRGGQYF. CDR3 nucleotides: TGCAGTGCTGGCGGCCGGGACTCCTACCGCGGGGGGCAGTACTTC.